The 19 T cell receptor beta chains presented below share a single source sample, sequenced in a study of identical twins. Each CDR3 protein is one row after TCRdb ran MiXCR on the 5' RACE reads. This sample has approximately 630,000 distinct CDR3 sequences; roughly 7.1% occur once, and the top ten carry 1.6%. This sample also appeared in a second study, on yellow fever vaccine responses in identical twins.

Sequencing input: PBMCs. The receptors shown here come from a woman aged 18-35 years in good health.

V is TRBV7-8 and J is TRBJ2-2; 7 bases line up with TRBD2. The germline V gene encodes CDR1 SGHVS and CDR2 FQNEAQ. This CDR3 has 15 amino acids. V trimming: 3 bases; J trimming: 5 bases; junction bases outside the gene matches: 6. The CDR3 here is CASSFRTRPTGELFF. As DNA, the CDR3 is TGTGCCAGCAGCTTCCGGACTAGACCGACCGGGGAGCTGTTTTTT.

This clonotype was detected only a few times. The CDR3 spells CASSSAVVDTQYF. The CDR3 DNA follows: TGTGCCAGCAGTAGCGCAGTAGTTGATACGCAGTATTTT. The gene calls are TRBV28 and TRBJ2-3; D is ambiguous. Germline-derived CDR1 and CDR2 are MDHEN and SYDVKM. The CDR3 runs to 13 residues. Trimming pared 5 bases from V and 6 bases from J, leaving 12 bases between.

This clonotype has ten or more counts. V is TRBV7-9 and J is TRBJ2-5, with unresolved D. Looked up from germline, CDR1 is SEHNR and CDR2 is FQNEAQ (reference sequence). V was trimmed by 1 base and J by 3 bases, leaving 6 bases between them. The CDR3 length is 13 residues. The CDR3 nucleotides read TGTGCCAGCAGCTTAGTCACGGAAGAGACCCAGTACTTC. Protein sequence: CASSLVTEETQYF.

The table lists this clonotype with a few counts. The genes are TRBV5-6 and TRBJ1-6; D not certain. Germline CDR1 reads SGHDT; CDR2 reads YYEEEE. Trimming took 0 bases from V and 6 from J, leaving 13 bases between them. The CDR3 loop spans 16 amino acids. DNA for the CDR3: TGTGCCAGCAGCTTGGGGGGAGCACAAATTAATTCACCCCTCCACTTT. It translates to CASSLGGAQINSPLHF.

In its sample, this clonotype was seen a few times. The chain has TRBV29-1 and TRBJ1-2; tentative D call: TRBD1 (5 bases). Trimming pared 5 bases from V and 2 bases from J, leaving 15 bases between. The CDR3 consists of 14 residues. CDR1 and CDR2 (germline): SQVTM, ANQGSEA. CDR3 coding DNA: TGCAGCGTTATCGCCTCACAGGACAACTATGGCTACACCTTC. Amino acid sequence: CSVIASQDNYGYTF.

This clonotype was found many times. This chain uses TRBV12-3 or TRBV12-4 with TRBJ2-5, with D possibly TRBD2 on 6 matching bases. Trimming left V 5 bases short and J 1 base short, with 14 bases between. This CDR3 contains 15 residues. The CDR3 coding sequence is TGTGCCAGCAGTCTGGGACGGGACTCCCAAGAGACCCAGTACTTC. Translation gives CASSLGRDSQETQYF.

This clonotype was counted only a few times. The gene calls are TRBV20-1 and TRBJ2-1; 10 nucleotides agree with TRBD1. With V trimmed by 0 bases and J by 7 bases, 6 bases remained unmatched. Germline CDR1 and CDR2: DFQATT and SNEGSKA (reference sequence). The CDR3 runs 15 residues. Here the CDR3 reads CSARDRDRGMNEQFF. For the CDR3, the DNA is TGCAGTGCTAGAGATAGGGACAGGGGCATGAATGAGCAGTTCTTC.

The sample holds a few counts of this clonotype. The J gene is TRBJ2-1, the V gene TRBV12-3 or TRBV12-4; TRBD2 agrees at 10 bases. The V gene end was trimmed by 7 bases and the J gene end by 5 bases; junction bases not matched to a gene: 11. The CDR3 has 16 residues. The CDR3 DNA follows: TGTGCCAGCACCACAATACTAGCGGGGTGGGACAATGAGCAGTTCTTC. Its translation: CASTTILAGWDNEQFF.

There are many counts of this clonotype. This rearrangement joins TRBV12-3 or TRBV12-4 to TRBJ2-7, with D unresolved. V was trimmed by 3 bases and J by 5 bases, leaving 11 bases between them. There are 13 residues in the CDR3. The CDR3 DNA sequence: TGTGCCAGCAGTTTTATGCAATCGGACGAGCAGTACTTC. Translating gives CASSFMQSDEQYF.

This clonotype occurred a few times. V gene TRBV5-6 combines with J gene TRBJ2-6; 10 bases map to TRBD1. This CDR3 contains 18 residues. CDR1 and CDR2 (germline): SGHDT, YYEEEE. V shed 2 bases, J shed 4 bases, and the junction held 9 bases outside the gene matches. As DNA, the CDR3 is TGTGCCAGCAGCTTTTACCGGACAGGGGGTACAGGGGCCAACGTCCTGACTTTC. The encoded protein is CASSFYRTGGTGANVLTF. The complete variable domain, with remaining parts taken from reference TRBV5-6 and TRBJ2-6, reads DAGVTQSPTHLIKTRGQQVTLRCSPKSGHDTVSWYQQALGQGPQFIFQYYEEEERQRGNFPDRFSGHQFPNYSSELNVNALLLGDSALYLCASSFYRTGGTGANVLTFGAGSRLTVL.

This clonotype was recorded at least ten times. V usage is TRBV12-3 or TRBV12-4 and J usage is TRBJ2-1; D is perhaps TRBD1 or TRBD2 (6 bases each). There are 15 residues in the CDR3. The V end lost 5 bases, the J end lost 5 bases, and 16 bases lay between the germline ends. The CDR3 nucleotides are TGTGCCAGCAGTGACTCAGGGGTAGCGGACAATGAGCAGTTCTTC. Translation gives CASSDSGVADNEQFF.

This clonotype has more than one count but fewer than ten. The chain is built from TRBV14 and TRBJ2-7, with a tentative D call TRBD2 (5 bases). Germline lookup yields CDR1 SGHDN and CDR2 FVKESK. Trimming pared 0 bases from V and 6 bases from J, leaving 12 bases between. The CDR3 is made up of 14 amino acids. This CDR3 is CASSQDITRGEQYF. The CDR3 bases are TGTGCCAGCAGCCAAGATATCACCCGGGGCGAGCAGTACTTC.

This clonotype was counted at least ten times. The V call is TRBV12-3 or TRBV12-4, the J call TRBJ1-5; 8 positions match TRBD1. This CDR3 contains 13 residues. With 4 bases clipped from V and 6 bases from J, the junction kept 2 bases outside the gene matches. The CDR3 bases are TGTGCCAGCAGTTCGACAGGGGTTCAGCCCCAGCATTTT. Protein: CASSSTGVQPQHF.

This chain joins TRBV28 and TRBJ2-3; D perhaps matches TRBD1 (5 bases). The V end lost 6 bases, the J end lost 5 bases, and 18 bases lay between the germline ends. The CDR3 length is 15 residues. From germline, CDR1 is MDHEN and CDR2 SYDVKM. The CDR3 DNA reads as TGTGCCAGCAGCCCCCCCCTAGGGGATAAAGATACGCAGTATTTT. Its translation is CASSPPLGDKDTQYF.

This chain connects TRBV10-3 to TRBJ2-1; 8 nucleotides match TRBD2. V lost 0 bases and J lost 2; bases outside the gene matches: 3. The CDR3 length is 16 residues. CDR1 and CDR2 (germline): ENHRY, SYGVKD. The CDR3 reads CAISESIAGPYNEQFF. The CDR3 DNA is TGTGCCATCAGTGAGTCAATAGCGGGGCCCTACAATGAGCAGTTCTTC.

This clonotype was counted at least ten times. This chain connects TRBV4-2 to TRBJ1-1; perhaps TRBD1 as D (5 bases). V was trimmed by 3 bases and J by 11 bases, leaving 13 bases between them. The CDR3 is made up of 12 amino acids. Germline lookup yields CDR1 LGHNA and CDR2 YNFKEQ. The chain's CDR3 is CASSQGEGPAFF. Here the CDR3 DNA reads TGTGCCAGCAGCCAGGGGGAGGGGCCCGCTTTCTTT.

This clonotype occurred many times. The chain combines TRBV4-1 with TRBJ1-1; TRBD1 aligns across 7 bases. The CDR3 has 13 residues. The germline CDR1 and CDR2 sequences are MGHRA and YSYEKL. Unmatched junction bases numbered 1, after V lost 1 base and J lost 5 bases. CDR3 loop: CASSQVTGTEAFF. The DNA for the CDR3 is TGCGCCAGCAGCCAAGTGACAGGGACTGAAGCTTTCTTT.

This clonotype was seen a handful of times. The V gene is TRBV5-1, the J gene TRBJ1-3; D uncertain. Trimming removed 2 bases at V and 1 base at J, with 16 bases between. Germline CDR1 reads SGHRS; CDR2 reads YFSETQ. This CDR3 is 17 amino acids long. The chain's CDR3 is CASSLTPQSGSGNTIYF. As DNA, the CDR3 is TGCGCCAGCAGCTTAACCCCGCAGTCCGGGTCTGGAAACACCATATATTTT.

The chain recombines TRBV11-2 with TRBJ2-7; D may match TRBD1 or TRBD2 (5 bases each). V lost 1 base and J 2 bases, leaving 12 bases between the germline ends. The CDR3 totals 15 residues. The germline CDR1 and CDR2 sequences are SGHAT and FQNNGV. The CDR3 region is CASSLGHLGAYEQYV. The CDR3 DNA is TGTGCCAGCAGCTTAGGGCATTTGGGGGCCTACGAGCAGTACGTC.